Sequencing of this T cell receptor (beta chain) was carried out in a study of shared clonotypes between healthy human individuals. Data came from immunoSEQ multiplex PCR; TCRdb stores just in-frame clones and leaves some out. The data show millions of clones, with roughly 93% seen just once and 0.3% to 0.4% held by the top ten. This clone was recorded once. Its antigen remains unknown. Other DNA sequences in this sample translate to the same CDR3. Regarding the study as a whole: Only blood underwent sampling, and tissue repertoires likely differ. The small donor group covered limited genetic and exposure diversity. Against clonotypes common to all four donors, non-shared ones had lower generation probabilities.

Source material: naive CD4+ T cells from PBMCs. This sample's subset: CD45RA+ positively selected. The clonotype originates from a man in his late teens or twenties in good health. Some clones in this sample may be carry-over from other donors' samples.

The CDR3 bases are TGCGCCAGCAGCTTGGGTGACAGGGTGGGCCAGCCCCAGCATTTT. It codes for CASSLGDRVGQPQHF. The chain employs TRBV5-1 and TRBJ1-5, with TRBD1 matching 7 bases. The CDR3 is made up of 15 amino acids. J gave up 7 bases and V 0 bases, and 7 bases lay outside the gene matches. The germline gives CDR1 SGHRS, CDR2 YFSETQ.